This passage covers 9 T cell receptor beta chains from one sample sequenced in a study of blood T cells in healthy people across ages. Primers used in a second PCR of about 7 to 11 cycles were a sample-barcoded 5' primer and a J-beta primer mix. One entry per CDR3 protein results from TCRdb running MiXCR on the 5' RACE reads. Seen here are 1,800,000 or so distinct CDR3 sequences, about two fifths observed once, and the top ten hold under 25%. Source material: blood. Every receptor here comes from a human donor in good health.

V is TRBV10-3 and J is TRBJ1-1; D may be TRBD1 (5 bases). This CDR3 has 13 residues. Trimming stripped 6 bases from V and 2 bases from J, with 10 bases between. Germline V gives CDR1 ENHRY, CDR2 SYGVKD. The DNA of the CDR3 is TGTGCCATCAGCCGACAGTTAAACACTGAAGCTTTCTTT. Translating it yields CAISRQLNTEAFF.

This rearrangement joins TRBV13 to TRBJ2-1; 7 positions match TRBD2. Per the germline V gene, CDR1 is PRHDT and CDR2 is FYEKMQ (reference sequence). V lost 8 bases to trimming and J lost 5 bases; unmatched junction nucleotides: 6. The CDR3 is 13 residues long. The CDR3 reads CASWGGADNEQFF. The CDR3 bases are TGTGCCAGCTGGGGAGGGGCCGACAATGAGCAGTTCTTC.

J is TRBJ1-1 and V is TRBV29-1; no clear D. V was pared by 7 bases and J by 1 base, with 4 bases between. The CDR3 has 10 residues. The V gene's germline CDR1 is SQVTM and CDR2 ANQGSEA. The CDR3 region has the DNA TGCAGCGCCCAGAACACTGAAGCTTTCTTT. Translating gives CSAQNTEAFF.

The V gene is TRBV29-1, the J gene TRBJ2-5; TRBD2 matches 10 bases. The V segment lost 6 bases and the J segment 5 bases; nucleotides outside the gene matches: 9. Germline V gene data show CDR1 as SQVTM and CDR2 as ANQGSEA. The CDR3 runs to 14 residues. CDR3 in amino acids: CSVTTSGVWETQYF. For the CDR3, the DNA is TGCAGCGTAACCACTAGCGGGGTGTGGGAGACCCAGTACTTC.

DNA of the CDR3: TGTGCCAGCAGCCCCCGCCCTCAAGGGGAGCAGTTCTTC. This translates into CASSPRPQGEQFF. The V call is TRBV3-1, the J call TRBJ2-1; no firm D call. This CDR3 is built from 13 residues. Germline lookup yields CDR1 LGHDT and CDR2 YNNKEL (reference sequence). Trimming took 4 bases from V and 10 from J, leaving 14 bases between them.

Turning to this clonotype: At one boundary the junction diverges from the germline segment, which might be a read error. The rearrangement links TRBV12-3 or TRBV12-4 to TRBJ2-4; TRBD1 aligns across 7 bases. Judging by the DNA end, TRBJ2-7 fits better; the J call may be wrong. This CDR3 is built from 15 residues. The CDR3 DNA reads as TGTGCCTGCAGTTTTGGGACAGAACCGAACTACGAGCAGTACTTC. It yields the protein CACSFGTEPNYEQYF.

This clonotype was counted only a few times. V and J are TRBV7-2 and TRBJ2-6; tentative D call: TRBD2 (7 bases). Germline V gene sequence: CDR1 SGHTA, CDR2 FQGNSA. The CDR3 consists of 18 residues. Trimming pared 5 bases from V and 0 bases from J, leaving 17 bases between. The CDR3 DNA reads TGTGCCAGCAGCGCCGGGGGGCCTTCCAGCTCTGGGGCCAACGTCCTGACTTTC. It encodes CASSAGGPSSSGANVLTF.

This sequence joins TRBV12-3 or TRBV12-4 and TRBJ1-2; D gene uncertain. The V end lost 5 bases, the J end lost 0 bases, and 7 bases lay between the germline ends. The CDR3 is made up of 13 amino acids. Here the CDR3 reads CASSPRPNYGYTF. For the CDR3, the DNA is TGTGCCAGCAGTCCTAGGCCTAACTATGGCTACACCTTC.

This chain uses TRBV13 with TRBJ2-7, with D possibly called TRBD1 or TRBD2 (5 bases each). The germline CDR1 and CDR2 sequences are PRHDT and FYEKMQ (reference sequence). CDR3 length: 14 residues. Between the trimmed V and J ends, which lost 3 bases and 7 bases, there was a span of 16 bases. The CDR3 loop reads CASSLGPGTREQYF. The CDR3 nucleotides read TGTGCCAGCAGCTTGGGACCGGGAACGCGTGAGCAGTACTTC.